This T cell receptor (beta chain) derives from a study of IL-17A CD8 T cells in psoriatic arthritis synovium. With respect to the entire study: The study aimed to define the phenotype, molecular profile and function of synovial IL-17A+CD8+ T cells in psoriatic arthritis pathogenesis. Summary of the overall study and its limitations: Only a few patients were covered by TCR sequencing, and this limited sample size was acknowledged by the authors. In psoriatic arthritis, TCRbeta sequencing revealed that synovial Tc17 cells were polyclonal (median clonality around 0.08). Because no psoriatic arthritis synovial tissue samples were available, cells were taken from synovial fluid instead of synovial tissue. In a couple of patients, many Tc17 clones were found to be shared with the synovial Tc1 population, resulting in Morisita overlap indices above 0.8. Although most synovial CD8+ subsets stayed polyclonal, some individual clones made up over 4% of the repertoire.

The CDR3, from cysteine to phenylalanine, totals 14 residues. CDR3 DNA is the only sequence kept; it has 42 bases, read in frame from the first base. The germline V gene provides CDR1 SGHDN and CDR2 FVKESK. Between the V and J ends, shortened by 1 base and 8 bases respectively, the junction contains 12 bases. DNA was extracted (Qiagen), and TCRbeta V-D-J rearrangements were subjected to bias-controlled amplification followed by high-throughput sequencing (immunoSEQ; Adaptive Biotech). The paper's processing steps were these. Productive sequences were analyzed at sequence level using the immunoSEQ Analyzer platform. Clonality was calculated as 1 minus Pielou's evenness, so values run from 0 (highly polyclonal) up to 1 (monoclonal). Repertoire overlap between subsets was quantified with the Morisita index, from 0 (no similarity) to 1 (complete similarity). This immuneACCESS table, as held by TCRdb, lists in-frame sequences with V and J called but not all clones. Of the missing ones, under half trace to an unresolved V gene in checked studies; the others have no known cause. V and J calls plus clone size are reproduced from that table; the DNA served to infer D and trimming. In all, the sample holds about 1,300 clones, and about three quarters of those were seen once. Together, the top ten hold around 15% of the sample.

Of note for this clone: Its recognized antigen is unknown. There are no base qualities to consult, and no much larger clone falls within one base.

CD3+ T cells were isolated magnetically, stimulated for about 1.4 hours with PMA and ionomycin, and then labeled using IL-17A and IFNgamma cytokine secretion assays. Synovial fluid effusions were drawn from actively inflamed joints of patients with psoriatic arthritis. For each patient, synovial fluid served as the source from which three memory CD8+ T cell populations were isolated by sorting: Tc1 cells (IL-17A-IFNgamma+), Tc17 cells (IL-17A+) and the bulk memory fraction, allowing their TCR repertoires to be compared. Psoriatic arthritis patients met the Classification of Psoriatic Arthritis Study Group (CASPAR) criteria. After counterstaining with viability dye plus anti-CD3, CD8, CD14 and CD4 antibodies, the cytokine-secreting cells were sorted on a BD FACSAria. TCRbeta sequencing was performed on sorted synovial fluid CD8+ T cell subsets from three patients with psoriatic arthritis. Synovial fluid mononuclear cells were isolated using Lymphoprep and were cryopreserved in liquid nitrogen prior to use. The medium used for cryopreservation had around 50% fetal calf serum and roughly 10% dimethyl sulfoxide.

The chain links TRBV14 with TRBJ2-1; the D region possibly corresponds to TRBD2 (5 bases align). The sequencing sample was made of IL-17A+ (IFN-gamma+/-) memory CD8+ T cells from synovial fluid. The cell subset or site label for this specimen denotes: IL-17A+IFNgamma+/- memory CD8+ (Tc17) cells. The clonotype was recovered from a human donor with psoriatic arthritis. The DNA reads TGTGCCAGCAGCCAAGTGGGGTTCGGGGATGAGCAGTTCTTC. Translated, it gives CASSQVGFGDEQFF.